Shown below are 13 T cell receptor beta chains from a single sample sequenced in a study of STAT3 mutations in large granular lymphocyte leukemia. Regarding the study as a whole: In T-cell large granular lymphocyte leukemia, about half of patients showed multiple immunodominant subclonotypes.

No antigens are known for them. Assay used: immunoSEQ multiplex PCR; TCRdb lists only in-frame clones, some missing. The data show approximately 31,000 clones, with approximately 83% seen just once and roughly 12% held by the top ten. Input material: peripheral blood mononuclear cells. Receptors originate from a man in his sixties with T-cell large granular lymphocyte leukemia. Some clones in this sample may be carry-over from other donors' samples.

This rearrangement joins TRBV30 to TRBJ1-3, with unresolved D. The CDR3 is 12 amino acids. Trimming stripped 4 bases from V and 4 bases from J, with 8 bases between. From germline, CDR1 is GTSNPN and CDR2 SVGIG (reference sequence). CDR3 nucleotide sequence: TGTGCCTGGAAGGCCACCGGAAACACCATATATTTT. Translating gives CAWKATGNTIYF. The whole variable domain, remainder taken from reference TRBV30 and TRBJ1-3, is SQTIHQWPATLVQPVGSPLSLECTVEGTSNPNLYWYRQAAGRGLQLLFYSVGIGQISSEVPQNLSASRPQDRQFILSSKKLLLSDSGFYLCAWKATGNTIYFGEGSWLTVV.

CDR3 sequence (DNA): TGTGCCAGCAGCTTGACACCCGACTATGGCTACACCTTC. The encoded protein is CASSLTPDYGYTF. The V call is TRBV2, the J call TRBJ1-2; D is unclear. The germline CDR1 and CDR2 sequences are SNHLY and FYNNEI. The germline V and J ends were trimmed by 6 bases and 3 bases, with 11 bases remaining between them. The CDR3 contains 13 residues.

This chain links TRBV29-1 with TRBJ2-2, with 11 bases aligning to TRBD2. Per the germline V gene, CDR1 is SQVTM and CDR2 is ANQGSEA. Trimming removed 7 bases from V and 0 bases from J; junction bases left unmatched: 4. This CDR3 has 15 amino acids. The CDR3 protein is CSAGLAGANTGELFF. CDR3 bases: TGCAGCGCCGGACTAGCGGGTGCGAACACCGGGGAGCTGTTTTTT.

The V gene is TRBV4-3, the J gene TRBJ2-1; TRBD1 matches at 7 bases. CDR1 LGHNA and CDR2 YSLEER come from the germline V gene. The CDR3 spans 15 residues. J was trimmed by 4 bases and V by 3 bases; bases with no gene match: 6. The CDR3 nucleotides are TGCGCCAGCAGCCAGGACAGGCCGGTATACAATGAGCAGTTCTTC. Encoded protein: CASSQDRPVYNEQFF.

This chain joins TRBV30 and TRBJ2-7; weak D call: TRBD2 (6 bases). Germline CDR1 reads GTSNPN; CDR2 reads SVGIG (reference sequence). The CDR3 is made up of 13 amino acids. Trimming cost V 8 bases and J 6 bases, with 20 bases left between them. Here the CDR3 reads CAGKGGWFGEQYF. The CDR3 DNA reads TGTGCCGGGAAGGGAGGATGGTTCGGCGAGCAGTACTTC.

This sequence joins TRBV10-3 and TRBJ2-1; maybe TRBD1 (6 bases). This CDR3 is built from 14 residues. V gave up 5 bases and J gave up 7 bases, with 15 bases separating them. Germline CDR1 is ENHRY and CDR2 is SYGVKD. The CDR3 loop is CAISPAGDTNEQFF. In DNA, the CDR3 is TGTGCCATCAGTCCCGCCGGGGACACTAATGAGCAGTTCTTC.

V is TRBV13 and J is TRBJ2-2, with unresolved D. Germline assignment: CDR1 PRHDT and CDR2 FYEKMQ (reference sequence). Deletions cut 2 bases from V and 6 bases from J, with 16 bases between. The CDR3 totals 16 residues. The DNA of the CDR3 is TGTGCCAGCAGCTTACGAAGTTTTCTTGTGGCCGGGGAGCTGTTTTTT. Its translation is CASSLRSFLVAGELFF.

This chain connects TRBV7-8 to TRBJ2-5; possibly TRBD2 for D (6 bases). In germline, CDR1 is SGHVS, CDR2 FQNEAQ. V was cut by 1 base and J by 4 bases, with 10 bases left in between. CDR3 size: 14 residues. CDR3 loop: CASSLDPGVETQYF. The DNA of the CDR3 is TGTGCCAGCAGCTTAGACCCGGGGGTAGAGACCCAGTACTTC.

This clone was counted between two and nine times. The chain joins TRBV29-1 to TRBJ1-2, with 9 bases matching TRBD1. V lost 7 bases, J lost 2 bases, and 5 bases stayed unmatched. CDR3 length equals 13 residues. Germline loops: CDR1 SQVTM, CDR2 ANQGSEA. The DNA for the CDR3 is TGCAGCGCTGGGACAGGGTGGAACTATGGCTACACCTTC. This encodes CSAGTGWNYGYTF.

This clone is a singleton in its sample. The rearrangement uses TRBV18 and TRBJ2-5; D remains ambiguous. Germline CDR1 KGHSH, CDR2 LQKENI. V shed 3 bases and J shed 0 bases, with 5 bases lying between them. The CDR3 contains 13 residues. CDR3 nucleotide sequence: TGTGCCAGCTCACCGGCGTACCAAGAGACCCAGTACTTC. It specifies CASSPAYQETQYF.

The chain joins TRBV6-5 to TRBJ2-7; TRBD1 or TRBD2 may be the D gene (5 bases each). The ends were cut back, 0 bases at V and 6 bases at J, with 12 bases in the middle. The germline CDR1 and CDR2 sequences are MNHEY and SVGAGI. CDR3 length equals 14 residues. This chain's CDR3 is CASSYSGPPFEQYF. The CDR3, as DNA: TGTGCCAGCAGTTACTCGGGACCTCCGTTCGAGCAGTACTTC.

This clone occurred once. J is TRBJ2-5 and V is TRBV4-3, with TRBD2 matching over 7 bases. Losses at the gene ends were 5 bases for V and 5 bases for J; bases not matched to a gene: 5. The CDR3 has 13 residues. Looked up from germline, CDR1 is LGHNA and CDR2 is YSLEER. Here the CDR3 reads CASSTREGETQYF. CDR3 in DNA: TGCGCCAGCAGCACTAGGGAGGGGGAGACCCAGTACTTC.

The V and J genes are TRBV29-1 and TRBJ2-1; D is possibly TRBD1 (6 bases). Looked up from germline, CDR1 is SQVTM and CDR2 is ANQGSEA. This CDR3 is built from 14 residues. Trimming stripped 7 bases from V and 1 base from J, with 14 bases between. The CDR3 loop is CSGLQGRSYNEQFF. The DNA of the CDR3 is TGCAGCGGGTTACAGGGACGATCCTACAATGAGCAGTTCTTC.